A single sample is the source of the 25 T cell receptor beta chains below, sequenced in a study of Ad26.COV2.S vaccination and SARS-CoV-2 variants. Some clones are missing from TCRdb's copy, which holds only in-frame ones; the method was immunoSEQ multiplex PCR. The sample contains 450,000 to 550,000 clones, 75% to 90% of which appear only once. This sample's treatment: over 15 received Ad26.COV2.S at low or high dose, single or two shots; about 5 received placebo; per-sample allocation not given. At day 63 after the first vaccine or placebo injection, samples were drawn. Sequenced material: peripheral blood, taken in a trial of Ad26.COV2.S vaccine versus placebo. Every receptor here comes from a person between 18 and 65 years old who received the Ad26.COV2.S COVID-19 vaccine or a placebo.

This clone occurred once. The chain has TRBV5-1 and TRBJ1-1; D not certain. Germline V lookup: CDR1 SGHRS, CDR2 YFSETQ. The CDR3 loop spans 15 amino acids. Trimming took 0 bases from V and 0 from J, leaving 9 bases between them. Here the CDR3 DNA reads TGCGCCAGCAGCTTGGCCGATCCAGTGAACACTGAAGCTTTCTTT. This sequence encodes CASSLADPVNTEAFF. Complete variable domain (other parts from reference TRBV5-1 and TRBJ1-1): KAGVTQTPRYLIKTRGQQVTLSCSPISGHRSVSWYQQTPGQGLQFLFEYFSETQRNKGNFPGRFSGRQFSNSRSEMNVSTLELGDSALYLCASSLADPVNTEAFFGQGTRLTVV.

This clone showed up just once. The rearrangement links TRBV6-5 to TRBJ2-1; TRBD2 matches 9 bases. Germline-derived CDR1 and CDR2 are MNHEY and SVGAGI. V shed 11 bases and J 4 bases; nucleotides not matched to a gene: 9. The CDR3 has 14 amino acids. The CDR3 coding sequence is TGTGCCGGACAGCGGGGGGATTTGTACAATGAGCAGTTCTTC. Translated, it gives CAGQRGDLYNEQFF.

The V gene is TRBV5-1, the J gene TRBJ2-5; TRBD2 is a possible D gene (6 bases). Germline CDR1 is SGHRS and CDR2 is YFSETQ. With 2 bases removed from V and 0 bases from J, the gap between germline ends came to 11 bases. This CDR3 has 15 amino acids. The CDR3 DNA is TGCGCCAGCAGCTTTGGGGGGACCTACCAAGAGACCCAGTACTTC. Translating it yields CASSFGGTYQETQYF. The full variable domain, with the rest looked up from reference TRBV5-1 and TRBJ2-5, is KAGVTQTPRYLIKTRGQQVTLSCSPISGHRSVSWYQQTPGQGLQFLFEYFSETQRNKGNFPGRFSGRQFSNSRSEMNVSTLELGDSALYLCASSFGGTYQETQYFGPGTRLLVL.

The chain uses TRBV19 and TRBJ2-3; D is uncertain. From germline, CDR1 is LNHDA and CDR2 SQIVND (reference sequence). The length of the CDR3 is 16 residues. The ends were cut back, 2 bases at V and 0 bases at J, with 12 bases in the middle. The CDR3 region has the DNA TGTGCCAGTAGTATAATGGCGACCGCTAGCACAGATACGCAGTATTTT. Residues: CASSIMATASTDTQYF.

This clone is a singleton in its sample. This chain uses TRBV6-2 or TRBV6-3 with TRBJ1-2; 7 bases line up with TRBD1. With 2 bases clipped from V and 13 bases from J, the junction kept 10 bases outside the gene matches. The CDR3 runs 13 residues. The V gene's germline CDR1 is MNHEY and CDR2 SVGEGT. The CDR3 nucleotides read TGTGCCAGCAGTTACCAATGGGACAGCCTCTGCACCTTC. Encoded protein: CASSYQWDSLCTF.

The V and J genes are TRBV27 and TRBJ1-2; 7 bases line up with TRBD1. This CDR3 has 15 residues. Germline lookup yields CDR1 MNHEY and CDR2 SMNVEV (reference sequence). Trimming took 3 bases from V and 8 from J; bases not matched to a gene: 12. In DNA form, the CDR3 reads TGTGCCAGCAGTTTCCCTCCAGACAGGGTGAAAGGCTACACCTTC. It codes for CASSFPPDRVKGYTF.

The rearrangement uses TRBV12-3 or TRBV12-4 and TRBJ2-2; D may be TRBD2 (5 bases). V lost 6 bases and J lost 5, with 10 bases in between. This CDR3 has 13 residues. CDR3 protein: CASRERRTGELFF. In nucleotides, the CDR3 is TGTGCCAGCAGGGAAAGGAGGACCGGGGAGCTGTTTTTT.

This sequence joins TRBV5-7 and TRBJ2-5; tentatively, D is TRBD2 (6 bases). TRBV5-7 counts as an open reading frame of uncertain function. V lost 0 bases and J lost 5, with 14 bases in between. CDR3 size: 15 residues. In DNA form, the CDR3 reads TGTGCCAGCAGCTTGGGGACAAGGAGGGTTGAGACCCAGTACTTC. This codes for CASSLGTRRVETQYF.

This chain connects TRBV5-1 to TRBJ1-1; no clear D gene. This CDR3 is 14 amino acids long. Germline lookup yields CDR1 SGHRS and CDR2 YFSETQ. V dropped 0 bases and J dropped 1 base, with 7 bases sitting between them. The CDR3 here is CASSLEPQNTEAFF. The CDR3 DNA reads TGCGCCAGCAGCTTGGAACCGCAGAACACTGAAGCTTTCTTT.

The V and J genes are TRBV5-1 and TRBJ2-5; maybe TRBD2 (5 bases). The germline V gene encodes CDR1 SGHRS and CDR2 YFSETQ. With 5 bases removed from V and 9 bases from J, the gap between germline ends came to 23 bases. This CDR3 contains 15 residues. The CDR3 coding sequence is TGCGCCAGCAGTTCCTGGACGGAGGCTGGTGGGGCCCAGTACTTC. Translating it yields CASSSWTEAGGAQYF.

V gene TRBV11-3 combines with J gene TRBJ2-6; TRBD1 might be the D (5 bases). The germline gives CDR1 SGHNT, CDR2 YENEEA. V lost 4 bases and J lost 4, with 11 bases in between. The CDR3 loop spans 15 amino acids. The CDR3 region is CASSSWGTGANVLTF. CDR3 sequence (DNA): TGTGCCAGCAGCTCTTGGGGCACAGGGGCCAACGTCCTGACTTTC.

V gene TRBV7-6 combines with J gene TRBJ2-5, with D unclear. The CDR3 covers 15 residues. Deletions cut 1 base from V and 4 bases from J, with 13 bases between. Germline assignment: CDR1 SGHVS and CDR2 FNYEAQ. CDR3 DNA sequence: TGTGCCAGCAGCTTAGTAGAGGAGTTAGGAGAGACCCAGTACTTC. Its translation: CASSLVEELGETQYF.

V usage is TRBV5-1 and J usage is TRBJ2-5, with 10 bases fitting TRBD2. In germline, CDR1 is SGHRS, CDR2 YFSETQ. V lost 0 bases and J lost 4; bases outside the gene matches: 12. This CDR3 is 18 amino acids long. The CDR3 region is CASSLGLAGASTGETQYF. CDR3 nucleotide sequence: TGCGCCAGCAGCTTGGGGCTAGCGGGAGCTAGTACTGGAGAGACCCAGTACTTC.

The chain recombines TRBV21-1 with TRBJ2-7; TRBD1 reflects the table's D call only, with no check against the DNA. TRBV21-1 corresponds to a pseudogene. CDR3 length: 14 amino acids. The CDR3 here is CASSKGYLSYEQYV. In DNA, the CDR3 is TGTGCCAGCAGCAAGGGCTATCTCTCCTACGAGCAGTACGTC.

V is TRBV3-1 (or the pseudogene TRBV3-2) and J is TRBJ2-2, with D hard to call. The germline V and J ends were trimmed by 3 bases and 3 bases, with 14 bases remaining between them. The CDR3 runs to 16 residues. Germline assignment: CDR1 LGHDT and CDR2 YNNKEL (reference sequence). In DNA, the CDR3 is TGTGCCAGCAGCCACATTACGTCCAGCGACACCGGGGAGCTGTTTTTT. Translating it yields CASSHITSSDTGELFF.

The chain combines TRBV28 with TRBJ2-7; 9 positions match TRBD2. Germline V gene lookup returns CDR1 MDHEN and CDR2 SYDVKM. V trimming: 7 bases; J trimming: 1 base; junction bases outside the gene matches: 8. This CDR3 is 15 amino acids long. CDR3 in amino acids: CASTPLAGESYEQYF. CDR3 nucleotide sequence: TGTGCCAGCACCCCGTTAGCGGGGGAATCCTACGAGCAGTACTTC.

The V gene is TRBV2, the J gene TRBJ1-2; no definite D call. CDR3 size: 13 residues. V was clipped by 6 bases and J by 7 bases, with 15 bases between them. CDR1 is SNHLY and CDR2 is FYNNEI in the germline V gene. CDR3 region: CASRKDPTGGYTF. The CDR3 nucleotides are TGTGCCAGCAGGAAGGACCCGACGGGTGGCTACACCTTC. The entire variable domain, with the rest obtained from reference TRBV2 and TRBJ1-2, is as follows: EPEVTQTPSHQVTQMGQEVILRCVPISNHLYFYWYRQILGQKVEFLVSFYNNEISEKSEIFDDQFSVERPDGSNFTLKIRSTKLEDSAMYFCASRKDPTGGYTFGSGTRLTVV.

In DNA form, the CDR3 reads TGTGCCAGCAGCCGAGGGACAGCCCAAGAGACCCAGTACTTC. Protein product: CASSRGTAQETQYF. The V call is TRBV5-6, the J call TRBJ2-5; TRBD1 matches at 7 bases. This CDR3 has 14 amino acids. V lost 4 bases, J lost 1 base, and 4 bases stayed unmatched. Germline loops: CDR1 SGHDT, CDR2 YYEEEE. Using reference TRBV5-6 and TRBJ2-5 for the parts outside the CDR3, the full variable domain is DAGVTQSPTHLIKTRGQQVTLRCSPKSGHDTVSWYQQALGQGPQFIFQYYEEEERQRGNFPDRFSGHQFPNYSSELNVNALLLGDSALYLCASSRGTAQETQYFGPGTRLLVL.

The chain recombines TRBV18 with TRBJ2-1; D may be TRBD2 (6 bases). The germline V and J ends were trimmed by 6 bases and 1 base, with 25 bases remaining between them. Germline CDR1 and CDR2: KGHSH and LQKENI. This CDR3 is built from 19 residues. For the CDR3, the DNA is TGTGCCAGCTCTTCCGCGGGACGCAGTCTGACTAAATCCTACAATGAGCAGTTCTTC. Translating gives CASSSAGRSLTKSYNEQFF.

With regard to this clone: A read error may account for a junction end that differs from germline. This chain uses TRBV20-1 with TRBJ2-1, with 9 bases aligning to TRBD2. Germline CDR1 is DFQATT and CDR2 is SNEGSKA (reference sequence). The CDR3 totals 11 residues. The CDR3 protein is CSARGSGRLVF. The CDR3 coding sequence is TGCAGTGCTAGGGGGAGCGGGAGGTTGGTCTTC.

The J gene is TRBJ2-1, the V gene TRBV6-5; possible D gene TRBD2, 5 bases. Germline CDR1 MNHEY, CDR2 SVGAGI. This CDR3 is built from 16 residues. V lost 0 bases, J lost 9 bases, and 18 bases lay in between. In nucleotides, the CDR3 is TGTGCCAGCAGTTACTCCCCGGCCCTAGTCCGGGGTGAGCAGTTCTTC. It translates to CASSYSPALVRGEQFF.

V and J are TRBV19 and TRBJ2-1; 7 positions match TRBD2. CDR3 length: 17 amino acids. V was pared by 2 bases and J by 5 bases, with 12 bases of the junction left unmatched. CDR1 is LNHDA and CDR2 is SQIVND in the germline V gene (reference sequence). CDR3 amino acids: CASSIFQTSRTDNEQFF. DNA of the CDR3: TGTGCCAGTAGTATATTTCAGACTAGCAGGACCGACAATGAGCAGTTCTTC.

CDR3 residues: CASSQDLAGAKYNEQFF. CDR3 DNA sequence: TGTGCCAGCAGCCAAGATTTAGCGGGAGCCAAATACAATGAGCAGTTCTTC. The chain joins TRBV4-2 to TRBJ2-1; TRBD2 matches at 9 bases. CDR1 is LGHNA and CDR2 is YNFKEQ in the germline V gene. Trimming took 0 bases from V and 4 from J; bases not matched to a gene: 7. The CDR3 runs to 17 residues.

The gene calls are TRBV15 and TRBJ2-2; no clear D. The CDR3 runs 14 residues. V gave up 1 base and J gave up 4 bases, with 7 bases separating them. The germline gives CDR1 LNHNV, CDR2 YYDKDF (reference sequence). The CDR3 DNA reads as TGTGCCACCAGCAGAGCAACGGGCACCGGGGAGCTGTTTTTT. Amino acid sequence: CATSRATGTGELFF.

This clone was counted only a few times. This chain connects TRBV13 to TRBJ2-7; weak D call: TRBD2 (5 bases). The CDR3 sequence is 15 residues long. V lost 2 bases and J lost 4, with 15 bases in between. Per germline, CDR1 PRHDT and CDR2 FYEKMQ (reference sequence). CDR3 in DNA: TGTGCCAGCAGCTTATTATCAGGAGGTAGTTACGAGCAGTACTTC. Translated: CASSLLSGGSYEQYF.